Listed here are 4 T cell receptor beta chains from one sample, sequenced in a study of T cell repertoires in cytomegalovirus infection (dated by TCRdb to the late 2010s). The sequencer listed for this sample is Illumina HiSeq 1500. TCRdb trimmed the raw reads at Q25, called clones with MiXCR and kept productive beta chains. All rows with the same CDR3 protein become a single entry with the most common DNA and genes. This sample has fewer than 700,000 distinct CDR3 sequences in its table, and 20% to 25% of those were observed once. The ten most abundant clones make up 8% of the sample. The sample comprised CD8+ T cells from PBMCs. Every receptor here comes from a human donor in good health (CMV status not recorded). Some clones in this sample may be carry-over from other donors' samples.

The chain carries TRBV6-2 or TRBV6-3 and TRBJ2-7; D remains unclear. The CDR3 has 15 amino acids. Per germline, CDR1 MNHEY and CDR2 SVGEGT. Trimming removed 2 bases from V and 2 bases from J, with 13 bases in between. The CDR3 protein is CASSYRTAGPYEQYV. The DNA for the CDR3 is TGTGCCAGCAGTTACAGGACGGCAGGTCCCTACGAGCAGTACGTC.

The V call is TRBV20-1, the J call TRBJ1-5; D is perhaps TRBD1 (5 bases). Between the trimmed V and J ends, which lost 0 bases and 0 bases, there was a span of 15 bases. The CDR3 runs 17 residues. Germline lookup yields CDR1 DFQATT and CDR2 SNEGSKA (reference sequence). CDR3 sequence reads: CSARDRGERYSNQPQHF. CDR3 bases: TGCAGTGCTAGAGATCGAGGGGAGAGATATAGCAATCAGCCCCAGCATTTT.

V is TRBV23-1 and J is TRBJ1-2; 10 nucleotides agree with TRBD1. TRBV23-1 is flagged as an ORF with uncertain function. The CDR3 totals 15 residues. The V and J ends lost 4 bases and 2 bases, in that order; junction bases with no gene match: 4. The CDR3 DNA reads TGCGCCAGCAGTCCGCGGACAGGGGGAAACTATGGCTACACCTTC. Amino acid sequence: CASSPRTGGNYGYTF.

This clonotype was observed at least ten times. The genes are TRBV7-2 and TRBJ1-5; D is undetermined. V lost 2 bases and J lost 0, with 8 bases in between. Germline values: CDR1 SGHTA, CDR2 FQGNSA. This CDR3 region has 15 residues. The CDR3 DNA reads as TGTGCCAGCAGCTTAAAACAGCCTAGCAATCAGCCCCAGCATTTT. Protein product: CASSLKQPSNQPQHF.